The rows below give T cell receptor beta chains drawn from one sample of a study of cytomegalovirus exposure and HLA in healthy donors. TCRdb's copy holds only in-frame clones and misses some; the assay was immunoSEQ multiplex PCR. This repertoire shows 85,000 to 100,000 clones, about 70% found once; its top ten account for roughly 8%. Sequences were obtained from PBMCs. These receptors were obtained from a human donor in good health. Each CDR3 is given with its conserved first and last residue. D genes are given only for firm matches. Rows give clone size only sometimes, using once, few, many, or a class for an expanded clone.

V	D	J	size	DNA	CDR3
TRBV4-1	NA	TRBJ1-1	NA	TGCGCCAGCAGCCTAAACTTGGACTGGAACACTGAAGCTTTCTTT	CASSLNLDWNTEAFF
TRBV18	NA	TRBJ1-2	NA	TGTGCCAGCTCACCACCGTCTATCAGGGGTGGCTATGGCTACACCTTC	CASSPPSIRGGYGYTF
TRBV19	NA	TRBJ1-2	once	TGTGCCAGTAGTATAGAACGACATCTCGGTGGCTACACCTTC	CASSIERHLGGYTF
TRBV6-6	TRBD2	TRBJ2-5	NA	TGTGCCAGCAGTCACGGGGGGGCCTATAGGGAGACCCAGTACTTC	CASSHGGAYRETQYF
TRBV7-8	NA	TRBJ1-1	NA	TGTGCCAGCCCGGGGGAGTTGAACACTGAAGCTTTCTTT	CASPGELNTEAFF
TRBV19	NA	TRBJ1-5	NA	TGTGCCAGTAGAAGACAATCAGGGTCCGACAATCAGCCCCAGCATTTT	CASRRQSGSDNQPQHF
TRBV9	TRBD1	TRBJ1-1	NA	TGTGCCAGCAGCGCCACAGGGGTGGCCACTGAAGCTTTCTTT	CASSATGVATEAFF
TRBV5-1	TRBD1	TRBJ1-4	NA	TGCGCCAGCAGGCGGACAGGGGGTGAAAAACTGTTTTTT	CASRRTGGEKLFF
TRBV7-9	NA	TRBJ1-2	NA	TGTGCCAGCAGCTTCGACAAGAACTATGGCTACACCTTC	CASSFDKNYGYTF
TRBV11-2	TRBD2	TRBJ2-1	NA	TGTGCCAGCAGCTTCAGGGCTAGCGGGGGGTCCTACAATGAGCAGTTCTTC	CASSFRASGGSYNEQFF
TRBV27	TRBD1	TRBJ1-1	NA	TGTGCCAGCAGTTTTTCAGGGACAGGGAACACTGAAGCTTTCTTT	CASSFSGTGNTEAFF
TRBV6-5	NA	TRBJ1-2	NA	TGTGCCAGCAGCCCGGAGGGCAATACCGGCTACACCTTC	CASSPEGNTGYTF
TRBV7-6	NA	TRBJ2-4	NA	TGTGCCAGCAGCTTAGGGGGGGGGCAGGGAAACATTCAGTACTTC	CASSLGGGQGNIQYF
TRBV18	TRBD2	TRBJ2-7	NA	TGTGCCAGCTCTCCTCGAACTAGCGCCAAACCCTACGAGCAGTACTTC	CASSPRTSAKPYEQYF
TRBV5-1	TRBD1	TRBJ1-1	NA	TGCGCCAGCACCCTGGGGACAGTGAACACTGAAGCTTTCTTT	CASTLGTVNTEAFF
TRBV29-1	TRBD1	TRBJ2-1	NA	TGCAGCGTTGAAGGATCACAGGGGGTGAAGTTGAATGAGCAGTTCTTC	CSVEGSQGVKLNEQFF
TRBV11-3	TRBD1	TRBJ2-3	NA	TGTGCCAGCAGTCTAACAGGGGAAAGCACAGATACGCAGTATTTT	CASSLTGESTDTQYF
TRBV5-4	TRBD1	TRBJ2-5	once	TGTGCCAGCGGGACAGAGTACCAAGAGACCCAGTACTTC	CASGTEYQETQYF
TRBV19	TRBD1	TRBJ1-2	NA	TGTGCCAGTAGTCCACGGACAGGGGACTATGGCTACACCTTC	CASSPRTGDYGYTF
TRBV4-3	NA	TRBJ1-1	few	TGCGCCAGCAGCCAAGATAGTCGGGTGGGCACTGAAGCTTTCTTT	CASSQDSRVGTEAFF
TRBV4-3	NA	TRBJ1-4	NA	TGCGCCAGCAGCCAAGATTCGGGGGTCCGCGAAAAACTGTTTTTT	CASSQDSGVREKLFF
TRBV25-1	TRBD1	TRBJ2-7	once	TGTGCCAGCAGTGATCCCCGGGACAGGGATGGCAAGCAGTACTTC	CASSDPRDRDGKQYF
TRBV6-1	NA	TRBJ2-2	NA	TGTGCCAGCAGTGGTGGACAGACAAACACCGGGGAGCTGTTTTTT	CASSGGQTNTGELFF
TRBV29-1	NA	TRBJ1-2	NA	TGCAGCGCCGGGGGTGACAGCGTAGGCTATGGCTACACCTTC	CSAGGDSVGYGYTF
TRBV29-1	TRBD2	TRBJ2-3	NA	TGCAGTGCTGGGGGGGACACAGATACGCAGTATTTT	CSAGGDTDTQYF
TRBV6-5	TRBD1	TRBJ1-1	few	TGTGCCAGCAGAGAGACAGGGGAAGGTGAAGCTTTCTTT	CASRETGEGEAFF
TRBV7-9	TRBD2	TRBJ2-1	NA	TGTGCCAGCAGCCAGGGACTAGATTACAATGAGCAGTTCTTC	CASSQGLDYNEQFF
TRBV9	TRBD2	TRBJ2-1	NA	TGTGCCAGCGGTTTAGCGGGACTCCACAATGAGCAGTTCTTC	CASGLAGLHNEQFF
TRBV5-1	NA	TRBJ1-3	NA	TGCGCCAGCAGCTTGGGGGGGCCTGGAAACACCATATATTTT	CASSLGGPGNTIYF
TRBV7-6	NA	TRBJ2-3	NA	TGTGCCAGCAGCCTGGGAACAGGATTCAGCACAGATACGCAGTATTTT	CASSLGTGFSTDTQYF
TRBV5-1	NA	TRBJ1-5	NA	TGCGCCAGCAGCCCGGACAGTATCAATCAGCCCCAGCATTTT	CASSPDSINQPQHF
TRBV19	NA	TRBJ1-1	few	TGTGCCAGTAGTTTACAGCCCAACACTGAAGCTTTCTTT	CASSLQPNTEAFF
TRBV5-1	NA	TRBJ2-2	NA	TGCGCCAGCAGTCAACTCGCTAGCGACACCGGGGAGCTGTTTTTT	CASSQLASDTGELFF
TRBV7-9	NA	TRBJ1-4	NA	TGTGCCAGCAGCTTAGACGGGACTGGTCTGTTTTTT	CASSLDGTGLFF
TRBV5-1	NA	TRBJ2-2	NA	TGCGCCAGCAGGAGGGTCGTGACCGGGGAGCTGTTTTTT	CASRRVVTGELFF
TRBV7-9	NA	TRBJ2-4	NA	TGTGCCAGCAGCCTACTCACAGGGACCCAAGCCAAAAACATTCAGTACTTC	CASSLLTGTQAKNIQYF
TRBV5-6	TRBD1	TRBJ1-2	NA	TGTGCCAGCAGCTCACCGGGACAGGGGGCAGGTGGCTACCCCTTC	CASSSPGQGAGGYPF
TRBV18	TRBD1	TRBJ2-7	NA	TGTGCCAGCTCACCTCGGGACAGCTTGTACTACGAGCAGTACTTC	CASSPRDSLYYEQYF
TRBV6-1	NA	TRBJ1-2	NA	TGTGCCAGCAGTGTACAAACAGGGTCGAGCTATGGCTACACCTTC	CASSVQTGSSYGYTF
TRBV7-6	NA	TRBJ2-2	NA	TGTGCCAGCAGTCCCAAAATTAGGGGGTCAGACACCGGGGAGCTGTTTTTT	CASSPKIRGSDTGELFF
TRBV5-1	NA	TRBJ2-7	NA	TGCGCCAGCAGCTTGGCACGGGGCTCCTACGAGCAGTACTTC	CASSLARGSYEQYF
TRBV2	NA	TRBJ1-5	NA	TGTGCCAGCGGACACCCCGACGGTCATCAGCCCCAGCATTTT	CASGHPDGHQPQHF
TRBV6-1	NA	TRBJ2-3	NA	TGTGCCAGCAGGGCTTCCGTCGGGGGATTGGATACGCAGTATTTT	CASRASVGGLDTQYF
TRBV5-1	TRBD2	TRBJ2-2	few	TGCGCCAGCAGCCTTTTTAGCGGGGCGAACACCGGGGAGCTGTTTTTT	CASSLFSGANTGELFF
TRBV10-1	TRBD2	TRBJ2-3	NA	TGCGCCAGCAGTGAGTCGCTAGCGGGGGGGACAGATACGCAGTATTTT	CASSESLAGGTDTQYF
TRBV5-4	TRBD2	TRBJ2-3	NA	TGTGCCAGCAGCTTCTTAGCGGGGAGCCCCGATACGCAGTATTTT	CASSFLAGSPDTQYF
TRBV11-3	TRBD2	TRBJ2-1	NA	TGTGCCAGCAGCTTAACGGGGGGACTAGCGCGGGGGAATGAGCAGTTCTTC	CASSLTGGLARGNEQFF
TRBV6-5	NA	TRBJ2-7	NA	TGTGCCAGCAGTTACTCTGGGAGTGGGTACGAGCAGTACTTC	CASSYSGSGYEQYF
TRBV27	NA	TRBJ2-1	NA	TGTGCCAGCAGTTTTGAGACTCCCTACAATGAGCAGTTCTTC	CASSFETPYNEQFF
TRBV7-6	TRBD1	TRBJ1-2	once	TGTGCCAGCAGCTTAGCGGACAGGGGAGGGTATGGCTACACCTTC	CASSLADRGGYGYTF
TRBV2	NA	TRBJ1-5	many	TGTGCCAGCAGTGAGGTACAGGGAGAACAGCCCCAGCATTTT	CASSEVQGEQPQHF
TRBV6-5	NA	TRBJ1-1	NA	TGTGCCAGCAGTTACTCTCGAGGGTTGGAGGGCACTGAAGCTTTCTTT	CASSYSRGLEGTEAFF
TRBV5-6	TRBD2	TRBJ2-7	NA	TGTGCCAGCAGCTTGGGACTAGCGGGAGGGGAAGAGCAGTACTTC	CASSLGLAGGEEQYF
TRBV4-1	TRBD2	TRBJ2-1	once	TGCGCCAGCAGCCACCTCGGGCGCGGGGGAACCTACAATGAGCAGTTCTTC	CASSHLGRGGTYNEQFF
TRBV5-1	TRBD2	TRBJ2-1	NA	TGCGCCAGCTGCCGAACAACGGGGCTAGCGGGGGGGCTGGGCAATGAGCAGTTCTTC	CASCRTTGLAGGLGNEQFF
TRBV14	TRBD2	TRBJ2-7	NA	TGTGCCAGCAGCCAACTGACTAGCGGGAGGGCCCACGAGCAGTACTTC	CASSQLTSGRAHEQYF
TRBV10-2	NA	TRBJ2-7	NA	TGCGCCAGCAGGGAGGGGGGAGGGACCGAGCAGTACTTC	CASREGGGTEQYF